Listed below are T cell receptor beta chains from one sample, sequenced in a study of T cells after yellow fever vaccination. TCRdb re-called the 5' RACE reads with MiXCR, one entry per CDR3 protein. The table has more than 110,000 distinct CDR3 sequences, approximately 6.6% seen once; the top ten hold 0.55% to 0.7%. The specimen comprised CD4+ T cells sorted from PBMCs, sampled 10 days after the yellow fever booster vaccination. The receptor source for this set is a man under 40 who received the YFV17D yellow fever vaccine. Each CDR3 is given with its conserved first and last residue. The D gene is left open where the match is weak. The size field is filled for only some rows; it gives once, few, many or a size class.

CASSARGSWSGGETQYF	TGTGCCAGCAGCGCTAGGGGGTCATGGTCAGGCGGTGAGACCCAGTACTTC	TRBV7-2	NA	TRBJ2-5	NA
CASSWGGVGTGELFF	TGTGCCAGCAGTTGGGGGGGGGTAGGCACCGGGGAGCTGTTTTTT	TRBV12-3/TRBV12-4	TRBD2	TRBJ2-2	many
CASSTSSPGTQYF	TGTGCCAGCAGCACAAGCTCCCCGGGGACCCAGTACTTC	TRBV5-8	NA	TRBJ2-5	NA
CASSPWASGRYNEQFF	TGTGCCAGCAGCCCGTGGGCTAGCGGGAGGTACAATGAGCAGTTCTTC	TRBV7-2	TRBD2	TRBJ2-1	many
CASSYWKNTEAFF	TGTGCCAGCAGTTACTGGAAGAACACTGAAGCTTTCTTT	TRBV6-2/TRBV6-3	NA	TRBJ1-1	NA
CASSAPGLSYEQYF	TGTGCCAGCAGTGCCCCGGGACTCTCCTACGAGCAGTACTTC	TRBV12-3/TRBV12-4	NA	TRBJ2-7	many
CSVRGQGKSQQFF	TGCAGCGTTCGAGGACAAGGAAAGAGCCAGCAGTTCTTC	TRBV29-1	NA	TRBJ2-1	many
CASSRSGSKETQYF	TGTGCCAGCAGCCGAAGCGGGAGTAAAGAGACCCAGTACTTC	TRBV7-3	TRBD2	TRBJ2-5	many
CASTAGSSGNTIYF	TGCGCCAGCACCGCAGGGAGCTCTGGAAACACCATATATTTT	TRBV5-1	NA	TRBJ1-3	many
CASSLAATGRGTNYGYTF	TGTGCCAGCAGCTTAGCTGCGACAGGAAGGGGAACGAACTATGGCTACACCTTC	TRBV7-2	NA	TRBJ1-2	many
CASRGTEETQYF	TGTGCCAGTCGAGGGACAGAAGAGACCCAGTACTTC	TRBV18	TRBD1	TRBJ2-5	NA
CASSVPTNEKLFF	TGTGCCAGTAGTGTGCCGACAAATGAAAAACTGTTTTTT	TRBV19	NA	TRBJ1-4	NA
CAWSVVSGGEQYF	TGTGCCTGGAGTGTTGTTAGCGGGGGCGAGCAGTACTTC	TRBV30	TRBD2	TRBJ2-7	few
CSALGDHSQPISGNQPQHF	TGCAGTGCCTTGGGGGATCACTCTCAGCCTATTAGTGGCAATCAGCCCCAGCATTTT	TRBV20-1	NA	TRBJ1-5	few
CSASASGNTDTQYF	TGCAGTGCTAGTGCTAGCGGGAACACAGATACGCAGTATTTT	TRBV20-1	TRBD2	TRBJ2-3	NA
CASSLSPDYYEQYF	TGTGCCAGCAGCTTAAGTCCAGATTACTACGAGCAGTACTTC	TRBV7-2	NA	TRBJ2-7	NA
CLTNANQETQYF	TGCTTGACAAACGCTAACCAAGAGACCCAGTACTTC	TRBV3-1	NA	TRBJ2-5	NA
CSARGSLGGGNTGELFF	TGCAGTGCTAGAGGCTCGCTGGGGGGGGGAAACACCGGGGAGCTGTTTTTT	TRBV20-1	TRBD2	TRBJ2-2	NA
CSVLPPGGTQYF	TGCAGCGTTCTCCCCCCCGGGGGTACGCAGTATTTT	TRBV29-1	NA	TRBJ2-3	many
CASSPRTGEGTQYF	TGCGCCAGCAGCCCGAGGACCGGGGAAGGTACGCAGTATTTT	TRBV5-1	NA	TRBJ2-3	many
CAPPGGHLQETQYF	TGTGCCCCCCCGGGGGGGCACCTCCAAGAGACCCAGTACTTC	TRBV27	TRBD2	TRBJ2-5	NA
CSVGQGVYNEQFF	TGCAGCGTTGGACAGGGGGTCTACAATGAGCAGTTCTTC	TRBV29-1	TRBD1	TRBJ2-1	many
CASSPLAAWETQYF	TGTGCCAGCAGTCCGCTGGCAGCTTGGGAGACCCAGTACTTC	TRBV12-3/TRBV12-4	NA	TRBJ2-5	many
CASSWTGVLGYTF	TGTGCCAGCAGCTGGACAGGGGTTTTAGGCTACACCTTC	TRBV5-6	TRBD1	TRBJ1-2	many
CSALIPGQPYEQYF	TGCAGTGCTCTGATCCCGGGACAGCCCTACGAGCAGTACTTC	TRBV20-1	TRBD1	TRBJ2-7	many
CSASPGGAYEQYF	TGCAGTGCTAGCCCAGGGGGAGCCTACGAGCAGTACTTC	TRBV20-1	TRBD1	TRBJ2-7	NA
CASSDRAGGETQYF	TGTGCCAGCAGTGATAGGGCAGGGGGGGAGACCCAGTACTTC	TRBV25-1	NA	TRBJ2-5	many
CASSQDRFVGSGANVLTF	TGCGCCAGCAGCCAAGATCGGTTTGTGGGTTCCGGGGCCAACGTCCTGACTTTC	TRBV4-3	NA	TRBJ2-6	many